This TCR beta chain was observed in a study of blood T cell repertoires in COVID-19. Study summary: Researchers got acute and convalescent COVID-19 samples from the United States, Italy and Spain. T cells, B-cell-depleted T cells, or PBMCs supplied cDNA or gDNA.

Trimming left V 4 bases short and J 5 bases short, with 13 bases between. The CDR3 sequence is 14 residues long. Germline assignment: CDR1 SGDLS and CDR2 YYNGEE. In the authors' methods: Counts of nucleated cells, estimated from reference gene primer amplification, were obtained. Clones were read by immunoSEQ multiplex PCR, and TCRdb kept only the in-frame ones, dropping some. V, J and clone size reflect that table, while D and trimming were determined from the DNA. The table includes 40,000 to 50,000 clones, around 81% detected once. The rearrangement uses TRBV9 and TRBJ2-1, with a weak D call TRBD2 (6 bases). Material for sequencing was peripheral blood. The TCR originated in a man between 40 and 49 years old with active or convalescent COVID-19. CDR3 residues: CASSSRTTDNEQFF. The CDR3 DNA reads TGTGCCAGCAGCTCCCGGACTACCGACAATGAGCAGTTCTTC.